These T cell receptor beta chains were read from a single sample in a study of T cells after yellow fever vaccination. MiXCR was run by TCRdb on the 5' RACE reads, yielding one entry per CDR3 protein. The sample lists around 300,000 distinct CDR3 sequences, roughly 4.3% occurring once. Source: PBMCs, taken 5 days after the yellow fever booster vaccination. All receptors come from a man in his late teens or twenties who received the YFV17D yellow fever vaccine. Each CDR3 is given with its conserved first and last residue. The D gene is left open where the match is weak. Clone sizes are given selectively: once, few, many, or a class where the clone is expanded.

>TRBV4-1|TRBJ1-6|few|TRBD1
CASSQVGRRTGDSPLHF
TGCGCCAGCAGCCAAGTAGGACGTAGGACAGGCGATTCACCCCTCCACTTT
>TRBV7-3|TRBJ2-1|-|TRBD2
CASSQNPTSLPEQFF
TGTGCCAGCAGTCAAAACCCGACTAGCTTGCCTGAGCAGTTCTTC
>TRBV6-4|TRBJ2-7|-|-
CATLLPGDCEQYF
TGTGCCACCCTACTCCCCGGGGATTGCGAGCAGTACTTC
>TRBV24-1|TRBJ2-1|few|-
CATSVSGAGAYNEQFF
TGTGCCACCAGTGTATCCGGGGCAGGGGCCTACAATGAGCAGTTCTTC
>TRBV10-3|TRBJ2-7|-|-
CAISESGVEQYF
TGTGCCATCAGTGAGTCTGGCGTTGAGCAGTACTTC
>TRBV7-2|TRBJ2-1|many|TRBD2
CASSSVAGGSYNEQFF
TGTGCCAGCAGCTCGGTAGCGGGGGGTTCCTACAATGAGCAGTTCTTC
>TRBV7-2|TRBJ2-5|few|-
CASSLGPGTRETQYF
TGTGCCAGCAGCTTAGGTCCCGGGACCCGGGAGACCCAGTACTTC
>TRBV7-9|TRBJ2-3|few|TRBD2
CASSASGGTDTQYF
TGTGCCAGCAGCGCAAGCGGGGGCACAGATACGCAGTATTTT
>TRBV30|TRBJ1-1|-|-
CAWDNLDASEAFF
TGTGCCTGGGACAACCTGGACGCCTCGGAAGCTTTCTTT
>TRBV6-6|TRBJ1-4|many|TRBD1
CASSRQGRNEKLFF
TGTGCCAGCAGCCGACAGGGGCGGAATGAAAAACTGTTTTTT
>TRBV5-1|TRBJ1-2|few|-
CASSEQDPLYGYTF
TGCGCCAGCAGCGAACAGGACCCTCTCTATGGCTACACCTTC
>TRBV4-2|TRBJ2-2|few|TRBD2
CASSPPGLAGGNTGELFF
TGTGCCAGCAGCCCCCCGGGACTAGCGGGGGGAAACACCGGGGAGCTGTTTTTT
>TRBV29-1|TRBJ2-1|few|TRBD2
CSVVIAGGYLNEQFF
TGCAGCGTTGTTATAGCGGGGGGCTATCTCAATGAGCAGTTCTTC
>TRBV10-3|TRBJ2-1|few|TRBD2
CATSGGIYNEQFF
TGTGCTACTAGCGGGGGTATCTACAATGAGCAGTTCTTC
>TRBV7-7|TRBJ2-2|many|-
CASSPGSAEAGELFF
TGTGCCAGCAGCCCCGGTTCGGCTGAGGCCGGGGAGCTGTTTTTT
>TRBV7-3|TRBJ1-1|-|-
CASSLTAASGSSGEAFF
TGTGCCAGCAGCTTAACGGCCGCCTCCGGTTCCTCAGGTGAAGCTTTCTTT
>TRBV27|TRBJ2-7|few|-
CASSFWGRYEQYF
TGTGCCAGCAGTTTCTGGGGACGATACGAGCAGTACTTC
>TRBV12-3/TRBV12-4|TRBJ2-6|few|-
CASSRSSGANVLTF
TGTGCCAGCAGCCGCTCCTCTGGGGCCAACGTCCTGACTTTC
>TRBV20-1|TRBJ2-3|-|-
CSAPEAGSTDTQYF
TGCAGTGCTCCAGAGGCGGGCAGCACAGATACGCAGTATTTT
>TRBV21-1|TRBJ2-7|few|-
CASSKAPGTPYEQYF
TGTGCCAGCAGCAAAGCCCCGGGGACCCCCTACGAGCAGTACTTC
>TRBV5-1|TRBJ1-2|many|-
CASSLTTENYGYTF
TGCGCCAGCAGCTTGACGACAGAGAACTATGGCTACACCTTC
>TRBV4-3|TRBJ1-1|many|-
CASSPLEGKGNTEAFF
TGCGCCAGCAGCCCACTCGAGGGGAAGGGGAACACTGAAGCTTTCTTT
>TRBV4-3|TRBJ2-1|many|TRBD2
CASSQAGGGPSSYNEQFF
TGCGCCAGCAGCCAAGCGGGGGGGGGCCCAAGCTCCTACAATGAGCAGTTCTTC
>TRBV3-1|TRBJ2-6|many|TRBD1
CASSHDRGHFGANVLTF
TGTGCCAGCAGCCACGACAGGGGGCACTTTGGGGCCAACGTCCTGACTTTC
>TRBV2|TRBJ2-7|many|-
CASRVDSSYEQYF
TGTGCCAGCAGGGTAGACAGTTCCTACGAGCAGTACTTC
>TRBV10-3|TRBJ2-2|-|-
CAISAGDGTGELFF
TGTGCCATCAGTGCCGGGGATGGCACCGGGGAGCTGTTTTTT
>TRBV12-3/TRBV12-4|TRBJ1-2|-|-
CASSTLGGPKAGSGYTF
TGTGCCAGCAGTACCTTGGGCGGGCCTAAGGCGGGGAGTGGCTACACCTTC
>TRBV5-1|TRBJ2-5|-|-
CASSPRVAQETQYF
TGCGCCAGCAGCCCCAGGGTGGCCCAAGAGACCCAGTACTTC
>TRBV12-3/TRBV12-4|TRBJ2-7|-|-
CASSSHIGVGEQYF
TGTGCCAGCAGTTCCCACATTGGGGTGGGCGAGCAGTACTTC
>TRBV7-2|TRBJ1-4|-|TRBD1
CASSLRRQGEGGESKLFF
TGTGCCAGCAGCTTACGGCGGCAGGGGGAGGGCGGGGAGTCGAAACTGTTTTTT